This TCR beta chain was profiled in a study of shared clonotypes between healthy human individuals. Germline CDR1 GTSNPN, CDR2 SVGIG (reference sequence). Deletions cut 6 bases from V and 4 bases from J, with 21 bases between. CDR3 length: 16 amino acids. Profiling relied on immunoSEQ multiplex PCR, and the TCRdb table lists in-frame clones only, not all of them. The sample holds 400,000 to 600,000 clones, about four fifths seen once. The sequence derives from a woman in her thirties or forties in good health. Some clones in this sample may be carry-over from other donors' samples. V usage is TRBV30 and J usage is TRBJ1-4; D perhaps matches TRBD1 (5 bases). Input material: PBMCs. The chain's CDR3 is CACTSSPGRVNEKLFF. The CDR3 DNA sequence: TGTGCCTGTACATCCAGCCCGGGACGAGTTAATGAAAAACTGTTTTTT.